The rows below give T cell receptor delta chains drawn from one sample of a study of Vδ1+ human thymocytes. With CATT, TCRdb re-called clones from the multiplex PCR reads. The sample records about 27,000 delta-chain clones, about 7% being singletons. Sequenced: Vdelta1+ gamma-delta thymocytes from the thymus. The origin of the receptors is a girl in the first two years of life who had congenital heart surgery. Each CDR3 is given with its conserved first and last residue. The order of the fields is J gene, D gene, V gene, clone size, CDR3 DNA, CDR3 protein. A D gene is named only where the DNA matches it firmly. Rows may omit the clone size; those that give it use once, few, many or a size class.

>TRDJ1|TRDD3|TRDV1|few
TGTGCTCTTGGGGAACCGCTTCCCGGTGGGCGTACTGGGGGATACTGCGGGAACGATAAACTCATCTTT
CALGEPLPGGRTGGYCGNDKLIF
>TRDJ1|TRDD3|TRDV1|few
TGTGCTCTTGGGAATTCGGTCCTTGGGGGATACGCGAGACTCATCTTT
CALGNSVLGGYARLIF
>TRDJ1|TRDD3|TRDV1|NA
TGTGCTCTTGGGGAACTTGAGCCAAACTGGGGGATAAGGCTCATCTTT
CALGELEPNWGIRLIF
>TRDJ1|NA|TRDV1|NA
TGTGCTCTTGGGGAAGAACTGGAGGATACTTACCAAGACCACTTTTACACCGATAAGCTCATCTTT
CALGEELEDTYQDHFYTDKLIF
>TRDJ1|NA|TRDV1|few
TGTGCTCTTCTAAGCGAAACCCTGGGTGGCTCCGATAAACTCATCTTC
CALLSETLGGSDKLIF
>TRDJ1|NA|TRDV1|NA
TGTGCTCTTGGGGAAAGTTGTTGGGCTCATCTTCACCCTGAGGGTCTCTCCACCGATAAACTCATCTTT
CALGESCWAHLHPEGLSTDKLIF
>TRDJ1|TRDD3|TRDV1|few
TGTGCTCTTGGGGATCAAATTCCTACGCCAAGGAGCTGGGGGATACGCACCGATAAACTCATCTTT
CALGDQIPTPRSWGIRTDKLIF
>TRDJ1|TRDD3|TRDV1|NA
TGTGCTCTTGGGTTCCGTACTACTCGGGGGATACCCGATAAACTCATCTTT
CALGFRTTRGIPDKLIF
>TRDJ1|NA|TRDV1|few
TGTGCTCTTGGGGATAGTTGGTACACCGATAAACTCATCTTT
CALGDSWYTDKLIF
>TRDJ1|NA|TRDV1|NA
TGTGCTCTTGGGGAAATCCACCCCTATTGTTCCCACGTAAGTGCTGGGGATGACAAGTCGCCACGGTTGTACACCGATAAACTCATCTTT
CALGEIHPYCSHVSAGDDKSPRLYTDKLIF
>TRDJ1|TRDD3|TRDV1|few
TGTGCTCTTGGGGAACTTTCTTCCCACCCCCTACTGGGGGTGTACACCGATAAACTCATCTTT
CALGELSSHPLLGVYTDKLIF
>TRDJ4|TRDD3|TRDV2|medium-sized
TGTGCCTGTGACCTGTTTCTGTACTGGGGGATAAGATCCCTGATCTTT
CACDLFLYWGIRSLIF
>TRDJ1|NA|TRDV1|NA
TGTGCTCTTGGGGAACCAAAAGGTGGGGAATACGGTGGGACCGATAAACTCATCTTT
CALGEPKGGEYGGTDKLIF
>TRDJ1|NA|TRDV1|few
TGTGCTCTTGGGGAACTCGCCCTACCCTCTTACTGTTACCGAAAAACCGATAAACTCATCTTT
CALGELALPSYCYRKTDKLIF
>TRDJ1|NA|TRDV1|few
TGTGCTCTTGGGGAGCTAAACCCTTCCCACTGCTACACCGATAAACTCATCTTT
CALGELNPSHCYTDKLIF
>TRDJ1|NA|TRDV1|few
TGTGCTCTTGGGGAAACGAACGGGGACCCACCATACACCGATAAACTCATCTTT
CALGETNGDPPYTDKLIF
>TRDJ1|NA|TRDV1|few
TGTGCTCTTGGGGAACCCGACGGCCTTCCTACGGGGGATACCCTGAAACTCATCTTT
CALGEPDGLPTGDTLKLIF
>TRDJ1|TRDD3|TRDV1|few
TGTGCTCTTGGGGAAATCGGACCTGAAACCAGTACTGGGGGATACCTCACCGATAAACTCATCTTT
CALGEIGPETSTGGYLTDKLIF
>TRDJ1|NA|TRDV1|NA
TGTGCTCTTGGGGAACTGTTCCCCACCGATAAACTCATCTTT
CALGELFPTDKLIF
>TRDJ1|TRDD3|TRDV1|NA
TGTGCTCTTGGGGAACTGTCCCGCAGGACAACCCGACTGGGGGATAAATCGAGACTCATCTTT
CALGELSRRTTRLGDKSRLIF
>TRDJ1|TRDD3|TRDV3|NA
TGTGCCCAGGTGCTCCTGGGGGAATGGGGACTCATCTTT
CAQVLLGEWGLIF
>TRDJ1|TRDD3|TRDV1|NA
TGTGCTCTTGGGGCCCCGATACTGGGGGATATGGCCGATAAACTCATCTTT
CALGAPILGDMADKLIF
>TRDJ1|NA|TRDV1|NA
TGTGCTCTTGGGGATACAAAGGACCCATTCGATAAACTCATCTTT
CALGDTKDPFDKLIF
>TRDJ1|NA|TRDV1|NA
TGTGCTCTTGGGGAACTAGAAACAACTGGCCCAAAACTCATCTTT
CALGELETTGPKLIF
>TRDJ1|NA|TRDV1|few
TGTGCTCTTGGGGGCTCCAGCCTTCCCTCGACCGATAAACTCATCTTT
CALGGSSLPSTDKLIF
>TRDJ1|TRDD3|TRDV1|few
TGTGCTCTTGGGGTCTCACTTCCTGTTACTGGGGGATTCGCGACCGATAAACTCATCTTT
CALGVSLPVTGGFATDKLIF
>TRDJ1|NA|TRDV1|few
TGTGCTCTTGGGGAACTTGGGCCTCCCTACACCGATAAACTCATCTTT
CALGELGPPYTDKLIF
>TRDJ1|NA|TRDV1|NA
TGTGCTCTTGGGGAATGGGCTCCCATTCGTCCCGATAAACTCATCTTT
CALGEWAPIRPDKLIF
>TRDJ1|TRDD3|TRDV1|NA
TGTGCTCTTGGGGAACTAAGGAGGAGAGGTCGGGTACTGGGGGACCCCAACACCGATAAACTCATCTTT
CALGELRRRGRVLGDPNTDKLIF
>TRDJ1|NA|TRDV1|few
TGTGCTCTTGGGCACCCTCCGACCCGGGGAGATAAACTCATCTTT
CALGHPPTRGDKLIF
>TRDJ1|NA|TRDV1|NA
TGTGCTCTTGGGTGCCGCATCCTCCTTACGGTCGAGGACACCGATAAACTCATCTTT
CALGCRILLTVEDTDKLIF
>TRDJ1|NA|TRDV1|NA
TGTGCTCTTGGGGAACAGTTCCGCGGTCTCATCTTT
CALGEQFRGLIF
>TRDJ1|NA|TRDV2|few
TGTGCCTGTGACACCCGCGGGATAAAAAGACGGAAACTCATCTTT
CACDTRGIKRRKLIF
>TRDJ1|TRDD3|TRDV1|NA
TGTGCTCTTGGGGAAGATGCCTGCCCAAAACTGGGGGATACGGACACCGATAAACTCATCTTT
CALGEDACPKLGDTDTDKLIF
>TRDJ1|NA|TRDV1|few
TGTGCTCTTGGGGAACTTACCTCCTACGTGGGATACACCGGGAAACTCATCTTT
CALGELTSYVGYTGKLIF
>TRDJ1|TRDD3|TRDV1|NA
TGTGCTCTTGGGGAACTGATCCCACCGCTACTGGGGGCTCCCCCCACCGATAAACTCATCTTT
CALGELIPPLLGAPPTDKLIF
>TRDJ1|NA|TRDV1|few
TGTGCTCTTGGGGAAGCTCCTACGGGGGATCCAAGGACGTACACCGATAAACTCATCTTT
CALGEAPTGDPRTYTDKLIF
>TRDJ1|NA|TRDV1|NA
TGTGCTCTTGGGGAACTCGGCCTTCCCATACGTACTGGGTTTTATACCGATAAACTCATCTTT
CALGELGLPIRTGFYTDKLIF
>TRDJ1|NA|TRDV1|NA
TGTGCTCTTGGGGAACAATTCCTATCCTCTTGGGTGGCGAAGTACACCGATAAACTCATCTTT
CALGEQFLSSWVAKYTDKLIF
>TRDJ1|NA|TRDV1|few
TGTGCTCTTGGGGAACTCCCTGCATGCCAGGTAGAGTACACCGATAAACTCATCTTT
CALGELPACQVEYTDKLIF
>TRDJ1|NA|TRDV1|few
TGTGCTCTTGGGGAATGGGCACCGGGATACACCGATAAACTCATCTTT
CALGEWAPGYTDKLIF
>TRDJ1|NA|TRDV1|few
TGTGCTCTTGGGGACCAAGGGCCTTCTCTTTGGGTGGGGTGGAGAACCGATAAACTCATCTTT
CALGDQGPSLWVGWRTDKLIF
>TRDJ1|NA|TRDV1|few
TGTGCTCTTGGGGAACTTCCCCCCTGGTCGCCGTACACCGATAAACTCATCTTT
CALGELPPWSPYTDKLIF
>TRDJ1|TRDD2|TRDV1|few
TGTGCTCTTGGGGATGAAGGCCTTCCTACGGTTGGGGATGGGTACACCGATAAACTCATCTTT
CALGDEGLPTVGDGYTDKLIF
>TRDJ1|NA|TRDV1|few
TGTGCTCTTGGGGAAGATATGGAGTGGAAAAACGATAAACTCATCTTT
CALGEDMEWKNDKLIF
>TRDJ1|TRDD2|TRDV1|NA
TGTGCTCTTGGGGAACCATCCCTCTTCCTACGGGACCATAAACTCATCTTT
CALGEPSLFLRDHKLIF
>TRDJ1|NA|TRDV1|few
TGTGCTCTTGGGGAAAAGCCCCGCTGGGGATACACCGATAAACTCATCTTT
CALGEKPRWGYTDKLIF
>TRDJ1|NA|TRDV1|NA
TGTGCTCTTGGGGAACTATCGACCCTTCCTACACTCTGGGGATACGTCGATAAACTCATCTTT
CALGELSTLPTLWGYVDKLIF
>TRDJ1|NA|TRDV1|few
TGTGCTCTTGGGGAATTAAGCCATCCTACGCCTGGGGGGTACACCGATAAACTCATCTTT
CALGELSHPTPGGYTDKLIF
>TRDJ1|TRDD3|TRDV1|NA
TGTGCTCTTGGGGTCCTGGCCTTCCTGGGGGATTCTGGCGATAAACTCATCTTT
CALGVLAFLGDSGDKLIF
>TRDJ1|NA|TRDV2|few
TGTGCCTGTGACACCGAAATGGGGATCGATGAACTCATCTTT
CACDTEMGIDELIF
>TRDJ1|NA|TRDV1|few
TGTGCTCTTGGGCGTCCTTGGGTGTTGGGTGAACTCATCTTT
CALGRPWVLGELIF
>TRDJ1|NA|TRDV1|NA
TGTGCTCTTGGGGGCGCTTCGATTCATGAGGGGACCGATAAACTCATCTTT
CALGGASIHEGTDKLIF
>TRDJ1|NA|TRDV1|NA
TGTGCTCTTGGGGATAGATTGTATTTCTTGGGGGCTGCCATGAGTCAACTCATCTTT
CALGDRLYFLGAAMSQLIF